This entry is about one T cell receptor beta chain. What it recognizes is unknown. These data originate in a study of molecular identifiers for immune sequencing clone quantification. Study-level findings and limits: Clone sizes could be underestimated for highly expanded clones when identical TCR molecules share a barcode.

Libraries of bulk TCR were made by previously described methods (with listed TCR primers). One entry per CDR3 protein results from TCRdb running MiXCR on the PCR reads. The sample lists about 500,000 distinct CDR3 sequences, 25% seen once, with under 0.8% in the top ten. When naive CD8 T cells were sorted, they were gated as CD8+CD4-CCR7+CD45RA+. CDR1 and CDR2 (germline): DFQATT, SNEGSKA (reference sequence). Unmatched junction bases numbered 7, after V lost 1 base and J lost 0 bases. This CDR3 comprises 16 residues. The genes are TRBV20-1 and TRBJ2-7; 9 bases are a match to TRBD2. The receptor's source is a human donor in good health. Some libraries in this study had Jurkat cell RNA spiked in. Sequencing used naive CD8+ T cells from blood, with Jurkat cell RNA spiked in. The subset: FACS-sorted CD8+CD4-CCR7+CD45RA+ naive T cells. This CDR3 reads CSARGVGGRASYEQYF. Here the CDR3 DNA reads TGCAGTGCTAGAGGGGTCGGCGGGAGGGCCTCCTACGAGCAGTACTTC.